Below are 29 T cell receptor beta chains sequenced from a single sample in a study of CD8 T cells in ankylosing spondylitis. Findings and caveats of the study: There was a TCR beta motif, made of several highly homologous variants, that appeared characteristic of ankylosing spondylitis blood.

TCRdb re-called the 5' RACE reads with MiXCR, one entry per CDR3 protein. The repertoire holds hundreds of thousands of distinct CDR3 sequences, with 12% as singletons. These receptors' antigens are unknown. The sequenced material came from blood, either unsorted or a sorted T cell fraction (not recorded which). These receptors were taken from a male donor with ankylosing spondylitis.

This chain uses TRBV15 with TRBJ1-1; TRBD1 might be the D (6 bases). With 2 bases removed from V and 6 bases from J, the gap between germline ends came to 19 bases. Looked up from germline, CDR1 is LNHNV and CDR2 is YYDKDF (reference sequence). CDR3 length: 16 amino acids. The CDR3 protein is CATSRPHLPGVPEAFF. CDR3 coding DNA: TGTGCCACCAGCAGACCCCATTTGCCAGGGGTTCCTGAAGCTTTCTTT.

This clonotype was observed a handful of times. The gene calls are TRBV20-1 and TRBJ2-7; D unresolved. Looked up from germline, CDR1 is DFQATT and CDR2 is SNEGSKA (reference sequence). Trimming stripped 0 bases from V and 10 bases from J, with 16 bases between. The CDR3 spans 13 residues. The CDR3 reads CSARDGVSAGQYF. The CDR3 DNA reads TGCAGTGCTAGAGATGGGGTTTCGGCCGGACAGTACTTC.

The chain joins TRBV7-2 to TRBJ2-2; D is possibly TRBD1 (6 bases). The germline V gene has CDR1 SGHTA and CDR2 FQGNSA. V was cut by 7 bases and J by 5 bases, with 17 bases left in between. There are 15 residues in the CDR3. This CDR3 is CASTARPGATGELFF. In DNA form, the CDR3 reads TGTGCCAGCACCGCACGCCCAGGGGCGACCGGGGAGCTGTTTTTT.

This clonotype was found a few times. This rearrangement joins TRBV7-9 to TRBJ1-2; D is uncertain. Deletions cut 5 bases from V and 11 bases from J, with 18 bases between. CDR1 is SEHNR, CDR2 FQNEAQ, per germline (reference sequence). The CDR3 totals 13 residues. CDR3 coding DNA: TGTGCCAGCAGCCCCCTTCTGGGCCAGGAGTACACCTTC. Translation: CASSPLLGQEYTF.

This clonotype turned up a few times. The chain links TRBV2 to TRBJ2-7; D gene uncertain. Trimming took 3 bases from V and 5 from J, leaving 5 bases between them. Germline loops: CDR1 SNHLY, CDR2 FYNNEI. CDR3 length: 11 amino acids. The CDR3 reads CASSDWDEQYF. For the CDR3, the DNA is TGTGCCAGCAGTGATTGGGACGAGCAGTACTTC.

This clonotype was counted only a few times. The V and J genes are TRBV12-3 or TRBV12-4 and TRBJ2-3; 7 bases map to TRBD2. V dropped 4 bases and J dropped 1; count of bases not matched to a gene: 8. The CDR3 loop spans 16 amino acids. The CDR3 nucleotides read TGTGCCAGCAGTTACCCGGGGGGTCCCGGCACAGATACGCAGTATTTT. This sequence encodes CASSYPGGPGTDTQYF.

This clonotype was seen repeatedly, ten times or more. The gene calls are TRBV5-1 and TRBJ2-4; 9 positions agree with TRBD1. The germline CDR1 and CDR2 sequences are SGHRS and YFSETQ. The CDR3 contains 13 residues. V was pared by 0 bases and J by 9 bases, with 1 base of the junction left unmatched. As DNA, the CDR3 is TGCGCCAGCAGCTTGGACAGGGGGCGCATTCAGTACTTC. Translating gives CASSLDRGRIQYF.

This clonotype showed up just a few times. The chain combines TRBV15 with TRBJ1-2; D ambiguous. Germline V CDR1 and CDR2: LNHNV, YYDKDF (reference sequence). The germline V and J ends were trimmed by 3 bases and 4 bases, with 12 bases remaining between them. The CDR3 is 14 residues long. The CDR3 nucleotides are TGTGCCACCAGCAGTCAGGCAGTGGGCTATGGCTACACCTTC. Residues: CATSSQAVGYGYTF.

This clonotype was observed many times. The rearrangement uses TRBV20-1 and TRBJ2-1; the match to TRBD2 covers 10 bases. The J segment lost 6 bases and the V segment lost 5 bases, leaving 4 bases of the junction unmatched. The V gene's germline CDR1 is DFQATT and CDR2 SNEGSKA (reference sequence). The CDR3 length is 13 residues. The CDR3: CSASSGSPNEQFF. In nucleotides, the CDR3 is TGCAGTGCTTCTAGCGGGAGCCCCAATGAGCAGTTCTTC.

This clonotype was recorded many times. The rearrangement links TRBV6-2 or TRBV6-3 to TRBJ2-1; D call uncertain. Germline CDR1 is MNHEY and CDR2 is SVGEGT. V shed 2 bases and J shed 1 base, with 15 bases lying between them. This CDR3 contains 17 residues. CDR3 nucleotide sequence: TGTGCCAGCAGTTACCGCCGACGCGCTGGGTCCTACAATGAGCAGTTCTTC. This sequence encodes CASSYRRRAGSYNEQFF.

The chain joins TRBV24-1 to TRBJ1-5; the D is unclear. Germline V gene data show CDR1 as KGHDR and CDR2 as SFDVKD. The CDR3 is 12 residues long. V dropped 4 bases and J dropped 5 bases, with 5 bases sitting between them. The CDR3 sequence: CATSERDQPQHF. In DNA form, the CDR3 reads TGTGCCACCAGTGAGCGTGATCAGCCCCAGCATTTT.

This clonotype was counted between two and nine times. The rearrangement joins TRBV5-1 to TRBJ1-1; tentatively, D is TRBD1 (6 bases). The CDR3 contains 13 residues. Per germline, CDR1 SGHRS and CDR2 YFSETQ. Trimming pared 0 bases from V and 7 bases from J, leaving 10 bases between. The DNA of the CDR3 is TGCGCCAGCAGCTTGGGACTGACAGGTGAAGCTTTCTTT. Translating it yields CASSLGLTGEAFF. The variable domain in full, completed from reference TRBV5-1 and TRBJ1-1, reads KAGVTQTPRYLIKTRGQQVTLSCSPISGHRSVSWYQQTPGQGLQFLFEYFSETQRNKGNFPGRFSGRQFSNSRSEMNVSTLELGDSALYLCASSLGLTGEAFFGQGTRLTVV.

This clonotype was seen a handful of times. The chain links TRBV4-3 to TRBJ2-3; 9 bases match TRBD2. Germline-derived CDR1 and CDR2 are LGHNA and YSLEER. V lost 3 bases, J lost 0 bases, and 4 bases stayed unmatched. The CDR3 loop spans 16 amino acids. DNA of the CDR3: TGCGCCAGCAGCCAGAAGACTAGCGGAAGCACAGATACGCAGTATTTT. Protein product: CASSQKTSGSTDTQYF.

This clonotype was seen only a few times. The rearrangement links TRBV5-1 to TRBJ2-5, with TRBD2 matching over 12 bases. Germline V CDR1 and CDR2: SGHRS, YFSETQ. Trimming at V came to 1 base and at J to 5 bases, leaving 6 bases not matched to a gene. This CDR3 contains 16 residues. Here the CDR3 reads CASSLFLAGGYETQYF. CDR3 bases: TGCGCCAGCAGCTTGTTCCTAGCGGGAGGGTATGAGACCCAGTACTTC. Combining the CDR3 with reference TRBV5-1 and TRBJ2-5 gives the whole variable domain KAGVTQTPRYLIKTRGQQVTLSCSPISGHRSVSWYQQTPGQGLQFLFEYFSETQRNKGNFPGRFSGRQFSNSRSEMNVSTLELGDSALYLCASSLFLAGGYETQYFGPGTRLLVL.

This chain connects TRBV5-1 to TRBJ2-6; unclear D gene. The CDR3 is made up of 15 amino acids. CDR1 and CDR2 from the germline V gene are SGHRS and YFSETQ. Trimming pared 4 bases from V and 0 bases from J, leaving 8 bases between. The CDR3 reads CASSPDPSGANVLTF. The CDR3 DNA reads as TGCGCCAGCAGCCCCGATCCCTCTGGGGCCAACGTCCTGACTTTC.

This sequence joins TRBV19 and TRBJ2-2; D tentatively reads TRBD1 or TRBD2 (6 bases each). Germline lookup yields CDR1 LNHDA and CDR2 SQIVND (reference sequence). The V and J ends lost 1 base and 4 bases respectively, with 10 bases between them. The CDR3 runs to 15 residues. This CDR3 is CASSIVWGATGELFF. The CDR3 coding sequence is TGTGCCAGTAGTATAGTCTGGGGGGCCACCGGGGAGCTGTTTTTT.

Only a few counts were recorded for this clonotype. The rearrangement joins TRBV11-1 to TRBJ1-4; 7 nucleotides agree with TRBD1. The CDR3 runs to 12 residues. The V segment lost 3 bases and the J segment 12 bases; nucleotides outside the gene matches: 4. Germline V gene lookup returns CDR1 SGHAT and CDR2 FQDESV (reference sequence). CDR3 coding DNA: TGTGCCAGCAGCTTGAACAGGGGAGAACTGTTTTTT. Protein sequence: CASSLNRGELFF.

This chain links TRBV28 with TRBJ1-4; possible D gene TRBD1, 5 bases. From germline, CDR1 is MDHEN and CDR2 SYDVKM. The CDR3 totals 13 residues. Trimming took 4 bases from V and 8 from J, leaving 11 bases between them. The CDR3 protein is CASSWGVSEKLFF. The DNA for the CDR3 is TGTGCCAGCAGTTGGGGGGTGAGCGAAAAACTGTTTTTT.

There are a few counts of this clonotype. The genes are TRBV7-2 and TRBJ2-1, with D uncertain. Between the trimmed V and J ends, which lost 3 bases and 5 bases, there was a span of 11 bases. This CDR3 has 14 residues. Germline V gene data show CDR1 as SGHTA and CDR2 as FQGNSA. The CDR3 nucleotides are TGTGCCAGCAGCTTTTATATGCGCGACAATGAGCAGTTCTTC. Translating it yields CASSFYMRDNEQFF. The full variable domain, in which reference TRBV7-2 and TRBJ2-1 provide the parts outside the CDR3, is GAGVSQSPSNKVTEKGKDVELRCDPISGHTALYWYRQSLGQGLEFLIYFQGNSAPDKSGLPSDRFSAERTGGSVSTLTIQRTQQEDSAVYLCASSFYMRDNEQFFGPGTRLTVL.

This clonotype appeared many times. J is TRBJ2-5 and V is TRBV7-2; D possibly matches TRBD1 or TRBD2 (5 bases each). Germline CDR1 is SGHTA and CDR2 is FQGNSA. The CDR3 covers 15 residues. Between the trimmed V and J ends, which lost 1 base and 3 bases, there was a span of 12 bases. The CDR3 protein is CASSLGPGPEETQYF. The CDR3 DNA reads as TGTGCCAGCAGCTTAGGTCCGGGGCCGGAAGAGACCCAGTACTTC.

This chain connects TRBV25-1 to TRBJ2-1; D gene ambiguous. V was pared by 3 bases and J by 9 bases, with 12 bases between. The germline gives CDR1 MGHDK, CDR2 SYGVNS. CDR3 length: 13 amino acids. The CDR3 loop reads CASSDPQTTEQFF. CDR3 DNA: TGTGCCAGCAGTGACCCCCAGACAACTGAGCAGTTCTTC.

The chain uses TRBV12-5 and TRBJ2-3; 7 positions agree with TRBD1. CDR1 LGHNT and CDR2 FRNRAP come from the germline V gene. The CDR3 has 15 residues. J was trimmed by 0 bases and V by 5 bases; bases with no gene match: 5. CDR3 in amino acids: CASGPGTVSTDTQYF. CDR3 sequence (DNA): TGTGCTAGTGGTCCGGGGACAGTAAGCACAGATACGCAGTATTTT.

This clonotype occurred a few times. The CDR3 DNA is TGCGCCAGCAGCTTGGGTAAAGGACGGGAGGAGACCCAGTACTTC. It codes for CASSLGKGREETQYF. This chain joins TRBV5-1 and TRBJ2-5, with D tentatively TRBD2 (6 bases). The CDR3 consists of 15 residues. CDR1 is SGHRS, CDR2 YFSETQ, per germline. Trimming removed 0 bases from V and 5 bases from J, with 14 bases in between.

The J gene is TRBJ1-3, the V gene TRBV5-1; TRBD1 might be the D (6 bases). V shed 4 bases and J shed 5 bases, with 13 bases lying between them. The CDR3 has 14 amino acids. Germline CDR1 and CDR2: SGHRS and YFSETQ. CDR3 region: CASSPTGLRNTIYF. Here the CDR3 DNA reads TGCGCCAGCAGCCCCACAGGGTTAAGAAACACCATATATTTT.

In this sample, this clonotype turned up a few times. The rearrangement links TRBV20-1 to TRBJ2-7; the D gene could be TRBD1 or TRBD2 (5 bases each). Looked up from germline, CDR1 is DFQATT and CDR2 is SNEGSKA (reference sequence). With 6 bases removed from V and 9 bases from J, the gap between germline ends came to 18 bases. CDR3 size: 12 residues. CDR3 amino acids: CSAIPGRRGQYF. The DNA of the CDR3 is TGCAGTGCCATCCCGGGACGGCGAGGGCAGTACTTC.

The CDR3 here is CASSQDLGTRSYEQYF. In nucleotides, the CDR3 is TGCGCCAGCAGCCAAGATCTTGGGACTAGATCCTACGAGCAGTACTTC. The chain recombines TRBV4-3 with TRBJ2-7, with TRBD2 matching 8 bases. Looked up from germline, CDR1 is LGHNA and CDR2 is YSLEER. V lost 0 bases, J lost 1 base, and 5 bases stayed unmatched. This CDR3 is 16 amino acids long.

This chain links TRBV20-1 with TRBJ1-2, with 11 bases fitting TRBD1. Germline CDR1 DFQATT, CDR2 SNEGSKA (reference sequence). The CDR3 length is 14 residues. V lost 0 bases, J lost 4 bases, and 1 base stayed unmatched. In DNA, the CDR3 is TGCAGTGCTAGAGAGGACAGGGGGCTCTATGGCTACACCTTC. Amino acid sequence: CSAREDRGLYGYTF.

This clonotype was seen just once. V is TRBV18 and J is TRBJ1-4; TRBD1 agrees at 7 bases. Germline trimming cut 0 bases from V and 4 bases from J; bases unmatched to any gene: 2. The CDR3 loop spans 15 amino acids. Germline CDR1 KGHSH, CDR2 LQKENI. The CDR3 sequence: CASSPPGQINEKLFF. As DNA, the CDR3 is TGTGCCAGCTCACCACCGGGACAGATTAATGAAAAACTGTTTTTT.

The CDR3 DNA reads as TGCAGTGCTTCCGGACAGGGGGAGTTCTTC. Its protein product is CSASGQGEFF. The chain has TRBV20-1 and TRBJ2-1, with 10 bases lining up with TRBD1. J gave up 14 bases and V 5 bases, and 3 bases lay outside the gene matches. Per the germline V gene, CDR1 is DFQATT and CDR2 is SNEGSKA (reference sequence). CDR3 size: 10 residues.